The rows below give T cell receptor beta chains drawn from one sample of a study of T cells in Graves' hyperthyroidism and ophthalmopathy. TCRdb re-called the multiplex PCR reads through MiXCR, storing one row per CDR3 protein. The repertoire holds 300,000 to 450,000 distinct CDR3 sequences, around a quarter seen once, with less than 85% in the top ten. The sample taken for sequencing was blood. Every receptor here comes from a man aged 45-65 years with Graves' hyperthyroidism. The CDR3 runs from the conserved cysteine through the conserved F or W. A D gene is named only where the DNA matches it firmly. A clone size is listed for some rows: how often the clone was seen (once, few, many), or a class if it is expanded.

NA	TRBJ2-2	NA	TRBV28	CASRQEHTGELFF	TGTGCCAGCAGACAGGAGCACACCGGGGAGCTGTTTTTT
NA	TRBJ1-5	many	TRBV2	CASRGLEVIASQPQHF	TGTGCCAGCAGGGGCTTGGAGGTGATCGCCAGTCAGCCCCAGCATTTT
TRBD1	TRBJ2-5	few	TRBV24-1	CATSDFGDRDEETQYF	TGTGCCACCAGTGATTTTGGGGACAGGGATGAAGAGACCCAGTACTTC
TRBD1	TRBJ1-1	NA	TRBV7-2	CASRFGQGNTEAFF	TGTGCCAGCAGGTTTGGACAGGGGAACACTGAAGCTTTCTTT
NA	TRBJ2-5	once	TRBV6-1	CASTPWASRGQETQYF	TGTGCCAGCACCCCCTGGGCTAGCAGGGGCCAAGAGACCCAGTACTTC
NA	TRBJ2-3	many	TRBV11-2	CASSSLVGRNRRPTQYF	TGTGCCAGCAGCTCTTTAGTGGGGCGCAACCGGAGACCTACGCAGTATTTT
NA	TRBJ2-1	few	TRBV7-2	CASSLVIAPHNNEQFF	TGTGCCAGCAGCTTAGTAATAGCGCCACACAACAATGAGCAGTTCTTC
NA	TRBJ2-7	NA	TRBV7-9	CASSIHGFREQYF	TGTGCCAGCAGCATACATGGCTTCCGCGAGCAGTACTTC
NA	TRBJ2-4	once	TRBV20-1	CSAGASKNIQYF	TGCAGTGCTGGTGCTAGCAAAAACATTCAGTACTTC
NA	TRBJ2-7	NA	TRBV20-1	CSAISWGGNHEQYF	TGCAGTGCCATAAGTTGGGGTGGCAACCACGAGCAGTACTTC